The next 9 T cell receptor beta chains were all read from a single sample in a study of blood T cell repertoires in COVID-19. Assay used: immunoSEQ multiplex PCR; TCRdb lists only in-frame clones, some missing. The sample lists just under 30,000 clones, roughly 90% occurring once. The material sequenced was peripheral blood. Receptors were obtained from a human donor with active COVID-19. The donor label of this sample is uncertain.

The table lists this clone with a few counts. The chain employs TRBV28 and TRBJ1-1; TRBD1 agrees at 12 bases. The V and J ends lost 6 bases and 6 bases, in that order; junction bases with no gene match: 11. This CDR3 comprises 16 residues. The germline CDR1 and CDR2 sequences are MDHEN and SYDVKM. The CDR3 is CASRSGTGGLDAEAFF. The CDR3 coding sequence is TGTGCCAGCAGATCCGGGACAGGGGGCTTAGACGCTGAAGCTTTCTTT.

This sequence joins TRBV9 and TRBJ1-2, with TRBD1 matching over 7 bases. The CDR3 is 15 residues long. The germline CDR1 and CDR2 sequences are SGDLS and YYNGEE. V lost 0 bases to trimming and J lost 5 bases; unmatched junction nucleotides: 7. This CDR3 is CASSVVGRGEYGYTF. The CDR3 DNA sequence: TGTGCCAGCAGCGTAGTCGGCAGGGGGGAGTATGGCTACACCTTC.

The chain is built from TRBV5-1 and TRBJ2-1; D call uncertain. The germline V gene has CDR1 SGHRS and CDR2 YFSETQ. Trimming stripped 0 bases from V and 4 bases from J, with 11 bases between. This CDR3 is built from 15 residues. CDR3 in DNA: TGCGCCAGCAGCTTGGGAGCCGGTTCGTACAATGAGCAGTTCTTC. The encoded protein is CASSLGAGSYNEQFF.

This clone was recorded only once. This chain uses TRBV28 with TRBJ2-2, with 9 bases fitting TRBD2. CDR1 is MDHEN and CDR2 is SYDVKM in the germline V gene. V shed 4 bases, J shed 5 bases, and the junction held 11 bases outside the gene matches. The CDR3 consists of 17 residues. CDR3 DNA: TGTGCCAGCAGTTCCCCCCAGCGGGCGGGAGGGACCGGGGAGCTGTTTTTT. Translation gives CASSSPQRAGGTGELFF. The entire variable domain, with the rest obtained from reference TRBV28 and TRBJ2-2, is as follows: DVKVTQSSRYLVKRTGEKVFLECVQDMDHENMFWYRQDPGLGLRLIYFSYDVKMKEKGDIPEGYSVSREKKERFSLILESASTNQTSMYLCASSSPQRAGGTGELFFGEGSRLTVL.

The J gene is TRBJ2-5, the V gene TRBV5-1, with TRBD1 identical over 10 bases. V shed 5 bases, J shed 3 bases, and the junction held 4 bases outside the gene matches. The CDR3 spans 14 residues. Germline CDR1 and CDR2: SGHRS and YFSETQ. For the CDR3, the DNA is TGCGCCAGCAGTCCCGGGACAGGGGAAGAGACCCAGTACTTC. This sequence encodes CASSPGTGEETQYF.

In this sample, this clone turned up once. This rearrangement joins TRBV3-1 (or the pseudogene TRBV3-2) to TRBJ2-1; the D gene is possibly TRBD1 (6 bases). The CDR3 sequence is 14 residues long. V was pared by 3 bases and J by 9 bases, with 15 bases between. The germline gives CDR1 LGHDT, CDR2 YNNKEL (reference sequence). For the CDR3, the DNA is TGTGCCAGCAGCCAGAGCGACCGAGGGGGTGAGCAGTTCTTC. Translated, it gives CASSQSDRGGEQFF.

The chain links TRBV30 to TRBJ1-1; D is perhaps TRBD1 (6 bases). Trimming stripped 2 bases from V and 3 bases from J, with 25 bases between. The CDR3 sequence is 18 residues long. The germline V gene has CDR1 GTSNPN and CDR2 SVGIG (reference sequence). The CDR3 sequence: CAWSSRGQTGWGHTEAFF. DNA of the CDR3: TGTGCCTGGAGTTCGCGAGGACAGACAGGATGGGGTCACACTGAAGCTTTCTTT.

CDR3 in DNA: TGTGCCAGCAGTTTGGCCCGTGAGCAGTACTTC. Translated, it gives CASSLAREQYF. V usage is TRBV12-3 or TRBV12-4 and J usage is TRBJ2-7; no clear D gene. This CDR3 has 11 amino acids. With 3 bases removed from V and 7 bases from J, the gap between germline ends came to 7 bases.

The chain joins TRBV12-3 or TRBV12-4 to TRBJ2-5; D unclear. The V end was cut by 0 bases, the J end by 4 bases, with 6 bases between. The CDR3 has 13 residues. The DNA for the CDR3 is TGTGCCAGCAGTTTAGCCCAACTAGAGACCCAGTACTTC. Encoded protein: CASSLAQLETQYF.